This T cell receptor beta chain originates from a study of Ad26.COV2.S vaccination and SARS-CoV-2 variants (dated by TCRdb to the early 2020s). General notes on the study: Donors in the vaccine arm were drawn from COV1001, a phase I-IIa trial of Ad26.COV2.S in healthy adults that was multicentre, randomized, double-blind and placebo-controlled. TCRbeta repertoire sequencing was used to assess the specificity and breadth of SARS-CoV-2-reactive T cell receptors after Ad26.COV2.S vaccination. Ad26.COV2.S was administered intramuscularly at a dose of 5x10^10 or 1x10^11 viral particles, either as one shot or as two shots given 56 days apart. Trial participants were randomized into five groups of five: low-dose or high-dose Ad26.COV2.S given once or twice, or placebo on both occasions. A total of 32 samples were included in the TCR-sequenced set, comprising roughly 19 Ad26.COV2.S vaccine recipients, 5 placebo recipients and 8 SARS-CoV-2 convalescent individuals. Blinding of investigators to trial group allocation was maintained during experiments and outcome assessment.

The research as a whole found: Higher spike-specific TCR breadth was observed in Ad26.COV2.S recipients than in placebo recipients (P = 0.0014). The authors noted that total T cell responses may have been underestimated by the TCR breadth and depth analyses. The study lacked the statistical power to compare responses across vaccine doses or regimens. Vaccine and placebo recipients had comparable non-spike TCR breadth, which fits with the vaccine containing only spike. Substantial breadth of spike-specific CD8+ and CD4+ T cell responses was reported after vaccination.

The label giving this sample's treatment or condition can be read as: some 20 received Ad26.COV2.S at low or high dose, single or two shots; about 5 received placebo; per-sample allocation not given. Repertoires of vaccine and placebo recipients were sequenced from samples collected on day 63 after the first injection. Cohort 1b enrolled some 25 adults aged 18-55 years at a single site in Boston, USA, between 29 July and 7 August 2020. Ad26.COV2.S consisted of a replication-incompetent adenovirus type 26 vector by which a prefusion-stabilized SARS-CoV-2 spike protein from the original Wuhan strain was expressed. Points on this clone: Its cognate antigen has yet to be identified. One base away there is no much larger clone; base qualities are not given.

The CDR3 numbers 14 residues from cysteine through phenylalanine. Of the read, only the CDR3 DNA is kept; its 42 bases are in frame from base 1. The germline ends are 12 bases apart after V is trimmed by 2 bases and J by 8 bases. The germline V gene encodes CDR1 MNHNY and CDR2 SVGAGI (reference sequence). TCRbeta CDR3 regions were sequenced with the immunoSEQ Assay. After extraction, genomic DNA underwent amplification by bias-controlled multiplex PCR, followed by high-throughput sequencing. The study's processing was this. To quantify the absolute abundance of each unique TCRbeta CDR3 region, sequences were collapsed and filtered. Usable DNA was measured by amplifying reference genes present in all nucleated cells, and TCRbeta template counts were normalized to that usable DNA to estimate T cell fraction. Repertoire TCRs were annotated as SARS-CoV-2-specific by exact matching of V gene, CDR3 amino acid sequence and J gene to a known reactive TCR set. The reference SARS-CoV-2 TCR set came from MIRA and was filtered for enrichment in COVID-19-positive ImmuneCODE repertoires, removing public or cross-reactive TCRs. Using the MIRA antigens, annotated TCRs were further analysed by specific ORF or by position within an ORF. Breadth was defined as the number of annotated unique rearrangements divided by the total number of unique productive rearrangements, and depth was defined as the summed frequency of the annotated unique rearrangements. Group comparisons of TCR breadth used two-sided Wilcoxon rank-sum tests. Held by TCRdb, this immuneACCESS table contains in-frame sequences only and omits some clones. Under half of the omission traces to an unresolved V gene where checked; the cause of the rest is unknown. For V, J and clone size, that table is used; D and trimming come from the DNA. The sample has approximately 420,000 clones on record, about 85% of them singletons. Of the sample, under 3.5% falls within the top ten clones.

The receptor comes from a person aged 18-65 years who received the Ad26.COV2.S COVID-19 vaccine or a placebo. Sequenced here: peripheral blood, sampled in a trial of Ad26.COV2.S vaccine versus placebo. The V and J genes are TRBV6-6 and TRBJ1-4; the D gene is not confidently resolved. The encoded CDR3 is CASSYESWREKLFF. In nucleotide form, the sequence is TGTGCCAGCAGTTACGAGTCCTGGCGAGAAAAACTGTTTTTT.